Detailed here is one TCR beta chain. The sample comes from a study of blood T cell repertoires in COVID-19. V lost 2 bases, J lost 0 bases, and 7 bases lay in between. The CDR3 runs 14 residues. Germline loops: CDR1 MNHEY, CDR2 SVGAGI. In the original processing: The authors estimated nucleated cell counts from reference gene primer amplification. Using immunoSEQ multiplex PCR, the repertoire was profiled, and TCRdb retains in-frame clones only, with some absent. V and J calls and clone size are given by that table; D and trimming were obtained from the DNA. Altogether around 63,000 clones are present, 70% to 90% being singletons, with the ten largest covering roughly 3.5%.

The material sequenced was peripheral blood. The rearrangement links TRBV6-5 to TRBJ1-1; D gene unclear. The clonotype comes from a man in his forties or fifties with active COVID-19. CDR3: CASSYEALNTEAFF. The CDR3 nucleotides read TGTGCCAGCAGTTACGAGGCCCTGAACACTGAAGCTTTCTTT.